This passage covers 20 T cell receptor beta chains from one sample sequenced in a study of cytotoxic CD8 clonotypes in ibrutinib-treated CLL. TCRdb's copy holds only in-frame clones and misses some; the assay was immunoSEQ multiplex PCR. Here the sample spans more than 20,000 clones, 65% to 75% being singletons. Sequenced material: PBMCs, taken before ibrutinib treatment. Every receptor here comes from a human donor with chronic lymphocytic leukemia.

The rearrangement uses TRBV28 and TRBJ2-7; tentatively, D is TRBD2 (5 bases). V lost 5 bases to trimming and J lost 3 bases, with 14 bases between them. Germline values: CDR1 MDHEN, CDR2 SYDVKM. The CDR3 runs to 14 residues. The CDR3 coding sequence is TGTGCCAGCAGTCCCCCTGTGGGGAGCTACGAGCAGTACTTC. Translated, it gives CASSPPVGSYEQYF. Full variable domain (missing parts from reference TRBV28 and TRBJ2-7): DVKVTQSSRYLVKRTGEKVFLECVQDMDHENMFWYRQDPGLGLRLIYFSYDVKMKEKGDIPEGYSVSREKKERFSLILESASTNQTSMYLCASSPPVGSYEQYFGPGTRLTVT.

The chain links TRBV23-1 to TRBJ2-3, with 14 bases aligning to TRBD2. TRBV23-1 is classed as an ORF, of uncertain function. This CDR3 has 16 amino acids. The ends lost 4 bases at V and 2 bases at J; junction bases unmatched: 2. Here the CDR3 DNA reads TGCGCCAGCAGTCCGGGACTAGCGGGAGTCACAGATACGCAGTATTTT. It codes for CASSPGLAGVTDTQYF.

The rearrangement uses TRBV5-4 and TRBJ1-1, with D maybe TRBD1 (6 bases). Trimming took off 0 bases at V and 3 bases at J, with 12 bases between the two ends. The CDR3 covers 15 residues. Germline CDR1 SGHNT, CDR2 YYREEE (reference sequence). CDR3 protein: CASSLAQGWDTEAFF. The CDR3 region has the DNA TGTGCCAGCAGCTTGGCCCAGGGGTGGGACACTGAAGCTTTCTTT.

Note on this clone: One junction end does not reproduce the germline sequence, and a read error may be involved. The CDR3 region has the DNA TGTGCTAGCAGCTTCAGACAGGGGAGGGAGACCCAGTACTTC. Translating gives CASSFRQGRETQYF. The chain joins TRBV7-7 to TRBJ2-5, with 8 bases identical to TRBD1. The germline V gene encodes CDR1 SSHAT and CDR2 FNYEAQ (reference sequence). The CDR3 is made up of 14 amino acids.

This sequence joins TRBV6-9 and TRBJ1-5; TRBD1 matches 8 bases. CDR3 size: 13 residues. Germline lookup yields CDR1 MNHGY and CDR2 SVAAGI. V lost 10 bases and J lost 5; bases outside the gene matches: 7. For the CDR3, the DNA is TGTGCCACCCAGGGGGCAGGCGATCAGCCCCAGCATTTT. Protein product: CATQGAGDQPQHF.

This clone showed up just once. This likely came from a read error, as a far larger clone is one base away. The chain is built from TRBV13 and TRBJ1-2; a possible D gene is TRBD1 (5 bases). The germline V gene encodes CDR1 PRHDT and CDR2 FYEKMQ (reference sequence). CDR3 length: 15 amino acids. V was shortened by 4 bases and J by 2 bases, with 14 bases between the two germline ends. The DNA of the CDR3 is TGTGCCAGCAGCTCACAAATCGGGGGAAACTATGGCTACACCTTC. This gives the protein CASSSQIGGNYGYTF.

The chain couples TRBV7-3 to TRBJ2-2, with 9 bases lining up with TRBD1. With V trimmed by 1 base and J by 4 bases, 4 bases remained unmatched. The CDR3 spans 16 residues. Germline CDR1 is SGHTA and CDR2 is FQGTGA. CDR3 residues: CASSLKGQGPTGELFF. CDR3 in DNA: TGTGCCAGCAGCTTAAAGGGACAGGGCCCCACCGGGGAGCTGTTTTTT.

CDR3 nucleotide sequence: TGTGCCAGCAGCTTAGCCCCCCTACTAGCGGGAGACCCCTACGAGCAGTACTTC. Translated: CASSLAPLLAGDPYEQYF. The chain combines TRBV7-6 with TRBJ2-7, with 11 bases lining up with TRBD2. Germline V gene sequence: CDR1 SGHVS, CDR2 FNYEAQ. V gave up 0 bases and J gave up 2 bases; unmatched junction bases: 9. CDR3 length: 18 amino acids.

The chain employs TRBV28 and TRBJ1-2; D unclear. V shed 1 base and J shed 4 bases, with 4 bases lying between them. Germline V gives CDR1 MDHEN, CDR2 SYDVKM. This CDR3 is built from 12 residues. CDR3 in DNA: TGTGCCAGCAGTTTATATGGCTATGGCTACACCTTC. Amino acid sequence: CASSLYGYGYTF.

Concerning this clone: At one of its ends the junction is not consistent with the germline gene, which may arise from a read error. The gene calls are TRBV5-1 and TRBJ2-1, with unresolved D. This CDR3 has 14 amino acids. The germline CDR1 and CDR2 sequences are SGHRS and YFSETQ. The CDR3 coding sequence is TGCGCCAGCAGATTGGAGAGCTCCTACAATGAGCAGTTCTTC. Translated, it gives CASRLESSYNEQFF.

V and J are TRBV6-1 and TRBJ2-1; 8 bases fit TRBD1. V gave up 6 bases and J gave up 7 bases; unmatched junction bases: 11. The CDR3 loop spans 15 amino acids. The V gene's germline CDR1 is MNHNS and CDR2 SASEGT. The CDR3 nucleotides are TGTGCCAGCAGCTCCGGACAGGGAGAATCGAATGAGCAGTTCTTC. It codes for CASSSGQGESNEQFF.

V is TRBV5-6 and J is TRBJ1-2; D is unclear. Trimming shortened V by 5 bases and J by 4 bases, and 18 bases separated the two germline ends. Looked up from germline, CDR1 is SGHDT and CDR2 is YYEEEE. The CDR3 covers 15 residues. CDR3: CASRMVAPDGYGYTF. Here the CDR3 DNA reads TGTGCCAGCAGAATGGTGGCGCCGGACGGCTATGGCTACACCTTC.

V and J are TRBV11-2 and TRBJ1-4; 9 bases map to TRBD1. CDR1 is SGHAT, CDR2 FQNNGV, per germline. The CDR3 sequence is 15 residues long. The V and J ends lost 5 bases and 3 bases, in that order; junction bases with no gene match: 4. Here the CDR3 reads CASSPDRGANEKLFF. The CDR3 DNA reads TGTGCCAGCAGCCCCGACAGGGGGGCTAATGAAAAACTGTTTTTT.

This clone was detected only once. The chain employs TRBV28 and TRBJ2-3; maybe TRBD1 (5 bases). V gave up 3 bases and J gave up 5 bases, with 15 bases separating them. The CDR3 totals 15 residues. Germline lookup yields CDR1 MDHEN and CDR2 SYDVKM. As DNA, the CDR3 is TGTGCCAGCAGTTTTGAACTCCAGCAGGGAGATACGCAGTATTTT. It specifies CASSFELQQGDTQYF.

The chain uses TRBV6-5 and TRBJ2-5; a possible D gene is TRBD2 (6 bases). Deletions cut 4 bases from V and 7 bases from J, with 10 bases between. Germline CDR1 reads MNHEY; CDR2 reads SVGAGI. This CDR3 is 12 amino acids long. In DNA, the CDR3 is TGTGCCAGCAGTTTTCTCGGGGGGACCCAGTACTTC. Protein product: CASSFLGGTQYF.

This sequence joins TRBV7-9 and TRBJ1-4, with 8 bases fitting TRBD1. The germline V gene encodes CDR1 SEHNR and CDR2 FQNEAQ (reference sequence). CDR3 length: 16 amino acids. V shed 7 bases, J shed 7 bases, and the junction held 14 bases outside the gene matches. CDR3 nucleotide sequence: TGTGCCAGCACCCTCCTACAGGGGGGCGAGGTTGAAAAACTGTTTTTT. It translates to CASTLLQGGEVEKLFF.

The J gene is TRBJ2-1, the V gene TRBV2, with a tentative D call TRBD1 (6 bases). CDR3 size: 23 residues. V lost 4 bases and J 4 bases, leaving 38 bases between the germline ends. CDR1 and CDR2 from the germline V gene are SNHLY and FYNNEI. CDR3 region: CASSGITGPRGHGREGYYNEQFF. CDR3 bases: TGTGCCAGCAGTGGGATTACAGGGCCTCGGGGCCACGGAAGAGAGGGGTATTACAATGAGCAGTTCTTC. The variable domain in full, completed from reference TRBV2 and TRBJ2-1, reads EPEVTQTPSHQVTQMGQEVILRCVPISNHLYFYWYRQILGQKVEFLVSFYNNEISEKSEIFDDQFSVERPDGSNFTLKIRSTKLEDSAMYFCASSGITGPRGHGREGYYNEQFFGPGTRLTVL.

CDR3 loop: CASSQGTGPIGYTF. CDR3 sequence (DNA): TGTGCCAGTAGTCAGGGGACAGGCCCCATAGGCTACACCTTC. The V gene is TRBV19, the J gene TRBJ1-2; 8 positions match TRBD1. J gave up 8 bases and V 5 bases, and 10 bases lay outside the gene matches. Germline V CDR1 and CDR2: LNHDA, SQIVND (reference sequence). The CDR3 runs to 14 residues.

The chain joins TRBV18 to TRBJ1-1; D ambiguous. V was pared by 1 base and J by 1 base, with 4 bases between. Germline CDR1 reads KGHSH; CDR2 reads LQKENI. This CDR3 is 13 amino acids long. The CDR3 region is CASSPQGNTEAFF. As DNA, the CDR3 is TGTGCCAGCTCACCACAGGGGAACACTGAAGCTTTCTTT. Full variable domain (outside the CDR3, taken from reference TRBV18 and TRBJ1-1): NAGVMQNPRHLVRRRGQEARLRCSPMKGHSHVYWYRQLPEEGLKFMVYLQKENIIDESGMPKERFSAEFPKEGPSILRIQQVVRGDSAAYFCASSPQGNTEAFFGQGTRLTVV.

The chain is built from TRBV7-2 and TRBJ2-7; tentatively, D is TRBD1 (6 bases). CDR3 length: 17 amino acids. Trimming left V 2 bases short and J 2 bases short, with 19 bases between. Germline V CDR1 and CDR2: SGHTA, FQGNSA. This chain's CDR3 is CASSLQGGQGNPYEQYF. DNA of the CDR3: TGTGCCAGCAGCTTACAGGGTGGCCAGGGGAACCCCTACGAGCAGTACTTC. The whole variable domain, filled in from reference TRBV7-2 and TRBJ2-7, reads GAGVSQSPSNKVTEKGKDVELRCDPISGHTALYWYRQSLGQGLEFLIYFQGNSAPDKSGLPSDRFSAERTGGSVSTLTIQRTQQEDSAVYLCASSLQGGQGNPYEQYFGPGTRLTVT.